A single sample is the source of the 16 T cell receptor beta chains below, sequenced in a study of beta chain features in type 1 diabetes. Every isolated RNA sample was fully reverse transcribed, so sequencing captured expressed TCRB transcripts. The method was immunoSEQ multiplex PCR; TCRdb's version includes in-frame clones alone and lacks a portion of them. This sample has tens of thousands of clones, with about 51% found just once. The material sequenced was Tregs from blood. These TCRs come from a woman younger than 35 in good health.

This clone was observed a handful of times. This chain uses TRBV27 with TRBJ1-1, with 7 bases aligning to TRBD1. CDR1 is MNHEY and CDR2 is SMNVEV in the germline V gene (reference sequence). This CDR3 spans 15 amino acids. V dropped 3 bases and J dropped 2; count of bases not matched to a gene: 6. CDR3 in amino acids: CASSFSGTVNTEAFF. In nucleotides, the CDR3 is TGTGCCAGCAGTTTCTCCGGGACAGTCAACACTGAAGCTTTCTTT.

The V and J genes are TRBV2 and TRBJ1-5; TRBD1 matches 7 bases. CDR1 and CDR2 from the germline V gene are SNHLY and FYNNEI. The V segment lost 4 bases and the J segment 3 bases; nucleotides outside the gene matches: 12. This CDR3 has 17 amino acids. CDR3 sequence (DNA): TGTGCCAGCAGTGTTCTCGGGCAGGGGGGTTTCAATCAGCCCCAGCATTTT. Amino acid sequence: CASSVLGQGGFNQPQHF.

This chain connects TRBV15 to TRBJ2-1; 15 bases fit TRBD2. V gave up 3 bases and J gave up 9 bases; unmatched junction bases: 6. Germline V lookup: CDR1 LNHNV, CDR2 YYDKDF (reference sequence). The CDR3 sequence is 16 residues long. CDR3 nucleotides: TGTGCCACCAGCAGGGACGGGACTAGCGGGAGGCTTGAGCAGTTCTTC. Its translation is CATSRDGTSGRLEQFF.

This clone appeared a few times. The chain uses TRBV20-1 and TRBJ2-1; no reliable D call. Per germline, CDR1 DFQATT and CDR2 SNEGSKA (reference sequence). Trimming took off 3 bases at V and 9 bases at J, with 9 bases between the two ends. The CDR3 totals 11 residues. Written as DNA, the CDR3 is TGCAGTGCTAGGGCCAGGCGTGAGCAGTTCTTC. Its protein is CSARARREQFF.

V and J are TRBV28 and TRBJ2-3; D remains ambiguous. Germline V gives CDR1 MDHEN, CDR2 SYDVKM. Trimming stripped 5 bases from V and 0 bases from J, with 6 bases between. There are 13 residues in the CDR3. This CDR3 reads CASSPPSTDTQYF. The CDR3 coding sequence is TGTGCCAGCAGTCCCCCTAGCACAGATACGCAGTATTTT.

In this sample, this clone is medium-sized. CDR3 DNA sequence: TGTGCCAGCAGTTTGCGGAGGTTCTCCTACGAGCAGTACTTC. Its protein is CASSLRRFSYEQYF. The genes are TRBV28 and TRBJ2-7; tentative D call: TRBD2 (5 bases). The CDR3 has 14 amino acids. The germline V and J ends were trimmed by 3 bases and 0 bases, with 9 bases remaining between them. Germline loops: CDR1 MDHEN, CDR2 SYDVKM.

The chain uses TRBV5-1 and TRBJ2-1; 8 bases align to TRBD2. The CDR3 is 14 residues long. V shed 4 bases and J 8 bases; nucleotides not matched to a gene: 8. Germline values: CDR1 SGHRS, CDR2 YFSETQ. CDR3 region: CASSPWTSQDEQFF. The CDR3 DNA reads TGCGCCAGCAGCCCCTGGACTAGCCAAGATGAGCAGTTCTTC.

The chain joins TRBV7-3 to TRBJ2-1; D is undetermined. Germline-derived CDR1 and CDR2 are SGHTA and FQGTGA. The CDR3 contains 17 residues. With 2 bases removed from V and 0 bases from J, the gap between germline ends came to 14 bases. In DNA form, the CDR3 reads TGTGCCAGCAGCTTACAGTCCCGGAGAAGCTCCTACAATGAGCAGTTCTTC. This gives the protein CASSLQSRRSSYNEQFF.

This clone has just a few counts. The chain is built from TRBV23-1 and TRBJ2-7; weak D call: TRBD1 (6 bases). TRBV23-1 counts as an open reading frame of uncertain function. The CDR3 is made up of 15 amino acids. With 4 bases removed from V and 3 bases from J, the gap between germline ends came to 16 bases. The CDR3 DNA follows: TGCGCCAGCAGTCCCCTGCTGGGGGCTTACTACGAGCAGTACTTC. Its protein product is CASSPLLGAYYEQYF.

The rearrangement uses TRBV11-2 and TRBJ2-1; TRBD2 matches 14 bases. The CDR3 is made up of 15 amino acids. From germline, CDR1 is SGHAT and CDR2 FQNNGV. V lost 4 bases, J lost 9 bases, and 5 bases stayed unmatched. The CDR3 nucleotides are TGTGCCAGCAGCTCCGGGACTAGCGGGAGTAGTGAGCAGTTCTTC. It is translated as CASSSGTSGSSEQFF.

The chain joins TRBV6-5 to TRBJ2-5; tentative D call: TRBD1 (6 bases). The V end was cut by 7 bases, the J end by 2 bases, with 11 bases between. The CDR3 covers 13 residues. Germline V gene data show CDR1 as MNHEY and CDR2 as SVGAGI. The CDR3: CASNRALQETQYF. CDR3 coding DNA: TGTGCCAGCAACAGGGCTTTACAAGAGACCCAGTACTTC.

A remark on this clone: It is likely a read error, because the conserved phenylalanine at the end of the CDR3 is missing. This chain links TRBV4-2 with TRBJ1-1, with no clear D. V dropped 1 base and J dropped 8 bases, with 11 bases sitting between them. CDR1 LGHNA and CDR2 YNFKEQ come from the germline V gene. The CDR3 spans 13 residues. The CDR3 region has the DNA TGTGCCAGCAGCCAAGGTTGGGGAGAGGAAGCTTTCCTT. This gives the protein CASSQGWGEEAFL.

The chain combines TRBV5-1 with TRBJ2-4; 7 bases fit TRBD1. Germline assignment: CDR1 SGHRS and CDR2 YFSETQ. V was clipped by 5 bases and J by 4 bases; unmatched bases: 6. The CDR3 extends over 14 amino acids. The chain's CDR3 is CASRVGGVKNIQYF. The CDR3 bases are TGCGCCAGCAGGGTAGGGGGCGTAAAAAACATTCAGTACTTC.

J is TRBJ2-3 and V is TRBV5-1, with 12 nucleotides matching TRBD2. V was clipped by 4 bases and J by 6 bases; unmatched bases: 9. CDR1 SGHRS and CDR2 YFSETQ come from the germline V gene. The length of the CDR3 is 16 residues. The CDR3 region is CASSELAGGTLDTQYF. CDR3 nucleotide sequence: TGCGCCAGCAGCGAACTAGCGGGAGGCACGTTGGATACGCAGTATTTT.

The CDR3 is CASSRADTQYF. The DNA for the CDR3 is TGTGCCAGCAGCCGGGCAGATACGCAGTATTTT. This chain connects TRBV25-1 to TRBJ2-3; D is uncertain. This CDR3 contains 11 residues. Deletions cut 6 bases from V and 4 bases from J, with 5 bases between. Germline CDR1 MGHDK, CDR2 SYGVNS.

This clone was observed a handful of times. CDR3 sequence: CASSLTPGEGNQPQHF. CDR3 bases: TGTGCCAGCAGTTTAACGCCAGGGGAAGGAAATCAGCCCCAGCATTTT. The chain carries TRBV28 and TRBJ1-5; tentatively, D is TRBD1 (6 bases). CDR3 length: 16 amino acids. Germline-derived CDR1 and CDR2 are MDHEN and SYDVKM. The germline V and J ends were trimmed by 2 bases and 4 bases, with 15 bases remaining between them.